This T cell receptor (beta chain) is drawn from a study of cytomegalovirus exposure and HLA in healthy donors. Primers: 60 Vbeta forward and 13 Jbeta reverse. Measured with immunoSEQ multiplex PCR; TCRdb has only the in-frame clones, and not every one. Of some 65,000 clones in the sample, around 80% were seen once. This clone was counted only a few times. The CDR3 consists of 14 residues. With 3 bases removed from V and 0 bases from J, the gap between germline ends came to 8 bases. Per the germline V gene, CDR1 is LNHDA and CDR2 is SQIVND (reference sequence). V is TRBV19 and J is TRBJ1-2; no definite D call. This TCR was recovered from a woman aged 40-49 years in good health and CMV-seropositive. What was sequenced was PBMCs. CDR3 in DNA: TGTGCCAGTAGTATGGGCAGAACTAACTATGGCTACACCTTC. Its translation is CASSMGRTNYGYTF.